The text below deals with one T cell receptor beta chain. The antigen is unknown. These data originate in a study of blood T cells in healthy people across ages. V was cut by 5 bases and J by 8 bases, with 12 bases left in between. Germline V gives CDR1 SEHNR, CDR2 FQNEAQ (reference sequence). The CDR3 sequence is 13 residues long. Study-wide results and caveats: More naive CD4+ cells and higher diversity marked long-lived donors relative to aged donors.

A second PCR, run for about 6 to 11 cycles, used a sample-barcoded 5' primer plus a J-beta primer mix. All cDNA molecules were each tagged by a template-switch adaptor with 12 random nucleotides. TCRdb re-derived calls from the 5' RACE reads in MiXCR, one entry per CDR3 protein. The repertoire holds about 970,000 distinct CDR3 sequences, roughly half seen once, with 20% to 25% in the top ten. Source material: blood. The rearrangement joins TRBV7-9 to TRBJ2-2, with a weak D call TRBD1 (5 bases). The clonotype was recovered from a woman in her sixties in good health. The CDR3 nucleotides are TGTGCCAGCAGCGCGGACAATTTAGGGGAGCTGTTTTTT. Translation gives CASSADNLGELFF.